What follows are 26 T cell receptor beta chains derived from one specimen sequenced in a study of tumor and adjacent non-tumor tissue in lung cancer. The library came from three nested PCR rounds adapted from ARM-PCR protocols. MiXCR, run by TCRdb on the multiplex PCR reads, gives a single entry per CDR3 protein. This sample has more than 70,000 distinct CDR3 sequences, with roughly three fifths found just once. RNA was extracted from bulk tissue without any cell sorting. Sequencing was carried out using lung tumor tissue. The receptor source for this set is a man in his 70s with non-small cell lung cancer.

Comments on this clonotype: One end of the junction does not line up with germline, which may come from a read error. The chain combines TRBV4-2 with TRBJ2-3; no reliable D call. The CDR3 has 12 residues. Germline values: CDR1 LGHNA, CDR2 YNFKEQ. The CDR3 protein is CASSQDSDMQYF. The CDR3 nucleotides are TGTGCCAGCAGCCAAGATTCAGATATGCAGTATTTT.

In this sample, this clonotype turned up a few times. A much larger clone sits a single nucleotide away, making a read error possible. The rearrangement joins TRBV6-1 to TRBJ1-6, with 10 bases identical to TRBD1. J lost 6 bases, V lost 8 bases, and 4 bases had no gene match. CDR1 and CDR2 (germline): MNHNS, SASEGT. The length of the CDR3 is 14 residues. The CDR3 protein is CASLWDRGNSPLHF. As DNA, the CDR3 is TGTGCCAGCCTATGGGACAGGGGTAATTCACCCCTCCACTTT.

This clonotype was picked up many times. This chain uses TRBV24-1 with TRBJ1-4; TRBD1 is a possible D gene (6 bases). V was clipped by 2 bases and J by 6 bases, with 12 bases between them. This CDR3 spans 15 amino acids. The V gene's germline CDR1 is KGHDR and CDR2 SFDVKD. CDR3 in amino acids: CATSDSRTADEKLFF. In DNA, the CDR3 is TGTGCCACCAGTGATTCGCGGACAGCTGATGAAAAACTGTTTTTT.

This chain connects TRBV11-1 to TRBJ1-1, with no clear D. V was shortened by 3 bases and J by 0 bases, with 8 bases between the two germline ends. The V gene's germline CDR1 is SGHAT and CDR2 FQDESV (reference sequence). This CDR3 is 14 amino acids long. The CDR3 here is CASSFNQVNTEAFF. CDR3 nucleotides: TGTGCCAGCAGCTTCAATCAGGTGAACACTGAAGCTTTCTTT.

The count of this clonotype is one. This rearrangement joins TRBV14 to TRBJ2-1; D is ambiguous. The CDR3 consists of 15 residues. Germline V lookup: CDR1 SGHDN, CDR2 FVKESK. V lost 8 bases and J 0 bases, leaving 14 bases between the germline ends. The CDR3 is CASDQVQSSYNEQFF. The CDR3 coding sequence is TGTGCCAGCGACCAAGTCCAGAGCTCCTACAATGAGCAGTTCTTC.

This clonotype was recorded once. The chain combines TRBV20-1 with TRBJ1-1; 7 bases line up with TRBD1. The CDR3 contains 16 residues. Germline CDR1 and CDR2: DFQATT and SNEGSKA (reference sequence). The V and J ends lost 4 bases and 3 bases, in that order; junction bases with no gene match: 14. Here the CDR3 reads CSAKAPRDSLYTEAFF. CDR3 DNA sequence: TGCAGTGCTAAGGCCCCCAGGGACAGCCTTTACACTGAAGCTTTCTTT.

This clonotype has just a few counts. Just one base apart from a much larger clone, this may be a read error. This CDR3 is CTSSLAGPGTDTQYF. CDR3 nucleotides: TGTACCAGCAGCTTGGCGGGCCCGGGGACAGATACGCAGTATTTT. The chain uses TRBV5-4 and TRBJ2-3, with TRBD2 as a possible D gene (5 bases). The CDR3 consists of 15 residues. Per the germline V gene, CDR1 is SGHNT and CDR2 is YYREEE (reference sequence).

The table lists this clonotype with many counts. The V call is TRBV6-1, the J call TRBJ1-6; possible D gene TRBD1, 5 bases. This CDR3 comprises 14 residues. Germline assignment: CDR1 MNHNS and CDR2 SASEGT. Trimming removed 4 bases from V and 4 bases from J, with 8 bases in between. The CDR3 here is CASSAGPYNSPLHF. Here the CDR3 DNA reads TGTGCCAGCAGTGCAGGGCCATATAATTCACCCCTCCACTTT.

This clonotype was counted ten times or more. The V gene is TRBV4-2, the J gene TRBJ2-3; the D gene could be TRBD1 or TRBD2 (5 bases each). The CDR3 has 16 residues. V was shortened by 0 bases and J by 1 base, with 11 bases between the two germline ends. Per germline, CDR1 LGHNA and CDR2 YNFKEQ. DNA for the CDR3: TGTGCCAGCAGCCAAGAAGGGCAGGGAGGCACAGATACGCAGTATTTT. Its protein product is CASSQEGQGGTDTQYF.

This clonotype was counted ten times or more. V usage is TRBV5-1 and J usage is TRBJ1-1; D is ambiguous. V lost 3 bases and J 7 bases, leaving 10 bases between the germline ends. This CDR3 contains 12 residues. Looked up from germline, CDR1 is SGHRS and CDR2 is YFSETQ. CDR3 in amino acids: CASSWPGVEAFF. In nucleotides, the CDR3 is TGCGCCAGCAGCTGGCCGGGAGTTGAAGCTTTCTTT.

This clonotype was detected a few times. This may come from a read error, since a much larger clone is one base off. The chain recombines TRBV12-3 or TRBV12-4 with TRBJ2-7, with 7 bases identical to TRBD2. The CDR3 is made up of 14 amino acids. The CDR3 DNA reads TGTGTCAGCAGCTCGCCTATTGCGGGAGATCAGCAGTACTTC. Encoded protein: CVSSSPIAGDQQYF.

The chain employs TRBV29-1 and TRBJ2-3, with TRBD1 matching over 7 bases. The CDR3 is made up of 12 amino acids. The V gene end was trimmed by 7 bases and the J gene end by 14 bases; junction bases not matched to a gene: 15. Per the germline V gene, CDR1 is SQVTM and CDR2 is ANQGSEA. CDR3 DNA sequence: TGCAGCGGAAAGACAGGGACAGATGCGCGGTATTTT. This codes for CSGKTGTDARYF.

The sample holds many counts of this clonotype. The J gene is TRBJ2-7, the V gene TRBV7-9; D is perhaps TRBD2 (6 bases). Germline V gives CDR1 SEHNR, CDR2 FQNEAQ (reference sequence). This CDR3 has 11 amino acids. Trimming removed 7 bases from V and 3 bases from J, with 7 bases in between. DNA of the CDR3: TGTGCCAGCATGGGGGGCTACGAGCAGTACTTC. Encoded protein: CASMGGYEQYF.

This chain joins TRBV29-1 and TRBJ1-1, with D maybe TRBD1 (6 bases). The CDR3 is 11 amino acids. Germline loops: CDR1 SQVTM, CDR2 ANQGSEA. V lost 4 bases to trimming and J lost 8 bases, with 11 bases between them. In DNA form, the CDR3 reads TGCAGCGTTGGTACAGGGATCGAAGCTTTCTTT. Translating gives CSVGTGIEAFF.

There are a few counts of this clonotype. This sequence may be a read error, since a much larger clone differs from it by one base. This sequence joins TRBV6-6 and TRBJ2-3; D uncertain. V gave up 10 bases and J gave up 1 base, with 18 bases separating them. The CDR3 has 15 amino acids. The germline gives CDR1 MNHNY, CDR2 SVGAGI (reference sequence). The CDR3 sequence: CANSPEKSRTDTQYF. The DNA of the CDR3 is TGTGCCAACAGCCCCGAAAAGAGCCGCACAGATACGCAGTATTTT.

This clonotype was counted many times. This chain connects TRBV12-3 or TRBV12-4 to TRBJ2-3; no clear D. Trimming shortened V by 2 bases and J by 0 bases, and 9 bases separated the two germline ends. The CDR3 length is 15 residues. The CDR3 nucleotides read TGTGCCAGCAGTTTAAGGCCAGGTAGCACAGATACGCAGTATTTT. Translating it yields CASSLRPGSTDTQYF.

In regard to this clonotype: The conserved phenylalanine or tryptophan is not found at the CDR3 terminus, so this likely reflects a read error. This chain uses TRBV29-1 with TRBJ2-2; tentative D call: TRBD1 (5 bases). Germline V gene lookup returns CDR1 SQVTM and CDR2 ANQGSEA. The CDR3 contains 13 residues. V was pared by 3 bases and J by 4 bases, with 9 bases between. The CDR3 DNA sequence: TGCAGCGTTGAGTATAGGGGCACCGGGGAGCTGTTTCTT. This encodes CSVEYRGTGELFL.

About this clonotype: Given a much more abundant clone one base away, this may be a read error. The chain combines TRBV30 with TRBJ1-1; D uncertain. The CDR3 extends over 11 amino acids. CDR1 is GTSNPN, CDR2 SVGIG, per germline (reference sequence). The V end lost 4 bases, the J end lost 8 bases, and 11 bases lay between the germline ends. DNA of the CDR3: TGTGCCTGGAAGACAAGGGTAGAAGCTTTCTTT. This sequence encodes CAWKTRVEAFF.

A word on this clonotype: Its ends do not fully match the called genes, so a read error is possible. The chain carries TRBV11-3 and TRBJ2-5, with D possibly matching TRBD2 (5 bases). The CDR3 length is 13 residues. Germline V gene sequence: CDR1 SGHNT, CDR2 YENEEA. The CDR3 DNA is TGTGCCATCAACCCAGGCTTGGGAGAGACCCGGTACTTC. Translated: CAINPGLGETRYF.

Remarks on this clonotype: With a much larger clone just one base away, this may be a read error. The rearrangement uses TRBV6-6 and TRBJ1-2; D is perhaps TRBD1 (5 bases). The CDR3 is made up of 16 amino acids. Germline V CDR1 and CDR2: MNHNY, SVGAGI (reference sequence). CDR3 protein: CASRHSGDAANYCYTF. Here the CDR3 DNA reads TGTGCCAGCAGACACTCCGGGGACGCGGCTAACTATTGCTACACCTTC.

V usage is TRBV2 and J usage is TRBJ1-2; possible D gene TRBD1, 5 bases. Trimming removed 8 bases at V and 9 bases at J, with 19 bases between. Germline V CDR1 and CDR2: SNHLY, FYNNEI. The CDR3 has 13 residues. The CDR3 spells CASCGAPAIRYTF. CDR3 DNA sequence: TGTGCCAGCTGTGGGGCCCCCGCCATCCGCTACACCTTC.

CDR3 in DNA: TGCGCCAGCAGCTTGGATAGCTACCCTATGGGAGAGACCCAGTACTTC. It yields the protein CASSLDSYPMGETQYF. This chain uses TRBV5-1 with TRBJ2-5; D unclear. The CDR3 has 16 residues. Deletions cut 0 bases from V and 4 bases from J, with 16 bases between. CDR1 and CDR2 (germline): SGHRS, YFSETQ. The variable domain in full, with the rest retrieved from reference TRBV5-1 and TRBJ2-5, is KAGVTQTPRYLIKTRGQQVTLSCSPISGHRSVSWYQQTPGQGLQFLFEYFSETQRNKGNFPGRFSGRQFSNSRSEMNVSTLELGDSALYLCASSLDSYPMGETQYFGPGTRLLVL.

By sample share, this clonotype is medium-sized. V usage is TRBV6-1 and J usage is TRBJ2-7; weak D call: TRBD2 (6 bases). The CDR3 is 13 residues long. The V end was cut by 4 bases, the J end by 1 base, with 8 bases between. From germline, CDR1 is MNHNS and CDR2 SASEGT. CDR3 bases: TGTGCCAGCAGTGTGGAGGGATCCTACGAGCAGTACTTC. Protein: CASSVEGSYEQYF.

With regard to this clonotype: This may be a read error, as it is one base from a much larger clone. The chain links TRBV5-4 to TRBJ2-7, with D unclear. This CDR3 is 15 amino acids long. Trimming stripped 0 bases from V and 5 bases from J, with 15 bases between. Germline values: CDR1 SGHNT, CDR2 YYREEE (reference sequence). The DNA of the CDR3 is TGTGCCAGCAGCTTGGACGCCTATACCGGCCACGAGCAGTACTTC. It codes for CASSLDAYTGHEQYF.

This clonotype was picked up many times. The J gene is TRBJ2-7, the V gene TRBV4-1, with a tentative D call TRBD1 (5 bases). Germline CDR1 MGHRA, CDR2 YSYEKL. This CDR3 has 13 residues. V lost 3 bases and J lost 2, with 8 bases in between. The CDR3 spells CASSQQGTYEQYF. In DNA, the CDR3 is TGCGCCAGCAGCCAGCAGGGTACCTACGAGCAGTACTTC.

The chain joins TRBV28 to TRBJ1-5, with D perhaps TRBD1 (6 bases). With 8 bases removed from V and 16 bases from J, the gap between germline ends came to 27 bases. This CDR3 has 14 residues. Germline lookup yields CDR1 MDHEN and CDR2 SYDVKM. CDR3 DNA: TGTGCCAGCGTACAAGTCTTCAAAGGGGGGGGCGCCCATTTT. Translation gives CASVQVFKGGGAHF. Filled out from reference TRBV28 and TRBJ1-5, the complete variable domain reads DVKVTQSSRYLVKRTGEKVFLECVQDMDHENMFWYRQDPGLGLRLIYFSYDVKMKEKGDIPEGYSVSREKKERFSLILESASTNQTSMYLCASVQVFKGGGAHFGDGTRLSIL.